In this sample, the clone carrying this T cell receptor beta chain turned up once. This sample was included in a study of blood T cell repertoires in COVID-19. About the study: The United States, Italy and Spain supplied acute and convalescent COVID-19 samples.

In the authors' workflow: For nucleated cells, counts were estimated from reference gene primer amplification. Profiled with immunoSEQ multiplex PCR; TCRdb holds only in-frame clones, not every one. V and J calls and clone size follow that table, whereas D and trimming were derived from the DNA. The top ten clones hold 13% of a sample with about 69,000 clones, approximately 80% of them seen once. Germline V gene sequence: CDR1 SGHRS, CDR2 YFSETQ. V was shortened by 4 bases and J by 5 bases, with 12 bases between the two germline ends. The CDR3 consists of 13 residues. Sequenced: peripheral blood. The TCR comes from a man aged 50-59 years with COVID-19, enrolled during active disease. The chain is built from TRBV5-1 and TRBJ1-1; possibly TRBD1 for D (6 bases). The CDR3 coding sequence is TGCGCCAGCAGCCCGTCAGGGGTAACTGAAGCTTTCTTT. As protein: CASSPSGVTEAFF.